This T cell receptor beta chain was identified during a study of shared clonotypes between healthy human individuals. Profiling relied on immunoSEQ multiplex PCR, and the TCRdb table lists in-frame clones only, not all of them. The sample includes approximately 500,000 clones, 70% to 80% of them seen just once. Germline V gene data show CDR1 as SGHNT and CDR2 as YYREEE (reference sequence). V gave up 0 bases and J gave up 1 base, with 10 bases separating them. The CDR3 has 15 amino acids. The receptor's source is a woman aged 40 to 55 in good health. Some clones in this sample may be carry-over from other donors' samples. The sequenced sample consisted of PBMCs. The V gene is TRBV5-4, the J gene TRBJ1-1; D is possibly TRBD1 (5 bases). CDR3 sequence reads: CASSLADRRNTEAFF. The DNA of the CDR3 is TGTGCCAGCAGCTTGGCCGACAGAAGGAACACTGAAGCTTTCTTT.